This T cell receptor (beta chain) stems from a study of blood T cell repertoires in COVID-19. A remark on this clone: At one boundary the junction diverges from the germline segment, which might be a read error.

Original handling: Estimation of nucleated cell counts was performed using reference gene primer amplification. Assay: immunoSEQ multiplex PCR; the TCRdb copy retains only in-frame clones and omits some. That table is the source of V, J and clone size, and D and trimming were worked out from the DNA. The sample includes about 340,000 clones, about four fifths of them seen just once. The sample comprised peripheral blood. The source of this sequence is a man aged 30 to 45 with active or convalescent COVID-19.

The CDR3 region is CASSSGQEGYKQYF. CDR3 nucleotides: TGTGCCAGCAGCTCGGGACAGGAGGGCTACAAGCAGTACTTC. V and J are TRBV7-2 and TRBJ2-7; 8 bases map to TRBD1. The CDR3 spans 14 residues. Germline CDR1 and CDR2: SGHTA and FQGNSA.